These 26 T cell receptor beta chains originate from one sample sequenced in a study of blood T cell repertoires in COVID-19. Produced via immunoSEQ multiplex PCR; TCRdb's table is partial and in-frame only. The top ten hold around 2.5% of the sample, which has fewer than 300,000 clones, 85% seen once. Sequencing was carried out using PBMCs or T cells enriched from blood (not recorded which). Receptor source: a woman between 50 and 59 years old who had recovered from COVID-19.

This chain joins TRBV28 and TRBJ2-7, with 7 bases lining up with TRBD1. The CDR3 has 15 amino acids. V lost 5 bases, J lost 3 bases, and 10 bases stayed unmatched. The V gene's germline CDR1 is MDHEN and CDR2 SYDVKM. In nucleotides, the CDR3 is TGTGCCAGCAGTCTTGACAGGGTCATGGGCTACGAGCAGTACTTC. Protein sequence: CASSLDRVMGYEQYF.

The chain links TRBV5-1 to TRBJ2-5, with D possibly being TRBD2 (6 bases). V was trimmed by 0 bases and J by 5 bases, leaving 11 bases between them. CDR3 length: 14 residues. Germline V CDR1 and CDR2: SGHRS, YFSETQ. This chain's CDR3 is CASSLVGGMETQYF. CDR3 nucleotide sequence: TGCGCCAGCAGCTTGGTTGGGGGGATGGAGACCCAGTACTTC. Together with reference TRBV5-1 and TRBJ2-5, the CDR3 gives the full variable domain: KAGVTQTPRYLIKTRGQQVTLSCSPISGHRSVSWYQQTPGQGLQFLFEYFSETQRNKGNFPGRFSGRQFSNSRSEMNVSTLELGDSALYLCASSLVGGMETQYFGPGTRLLVL.

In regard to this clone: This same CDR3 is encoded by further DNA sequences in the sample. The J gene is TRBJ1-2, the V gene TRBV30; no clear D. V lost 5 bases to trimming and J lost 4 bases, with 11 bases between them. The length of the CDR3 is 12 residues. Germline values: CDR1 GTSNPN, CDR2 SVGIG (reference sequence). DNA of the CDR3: TGTGCCTGGTCCCCAGGTTCCTATGGCTACACCTTC. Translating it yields CAWSPGSYGYTF.

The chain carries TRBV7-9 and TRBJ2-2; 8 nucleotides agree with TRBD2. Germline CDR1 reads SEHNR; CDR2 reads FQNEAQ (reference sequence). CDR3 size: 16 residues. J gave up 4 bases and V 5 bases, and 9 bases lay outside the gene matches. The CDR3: CASSRISGGSTGELFF. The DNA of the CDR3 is TGTGCCAGCAGCCGAATATCGGGGGGGAGCACCGGGGAGCTGTTTTTT.

DNA of the CDR3: TGTGCCAGCAGTCCGGACAGTACCTACGAGCAGTACTTC. This codes for CASSPDSTYEQYF. The chain combines TRBV12-3 or TRBV12-4 with TRBJ2-7; a weak D match, TRBD1 (6 bases). This CDR3 has 13 residues. Trimming pared 5 bases from V and 2 bases from J, leaving 10 bases between.

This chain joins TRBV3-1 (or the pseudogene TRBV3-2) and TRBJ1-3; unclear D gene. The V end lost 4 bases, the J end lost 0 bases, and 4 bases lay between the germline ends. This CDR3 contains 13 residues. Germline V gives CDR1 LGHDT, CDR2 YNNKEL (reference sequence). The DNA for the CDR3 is TGTGCCAGCAGCCCTCCCTCTGGAAACACCATATATTTT. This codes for CASSPPSGNTIYF.

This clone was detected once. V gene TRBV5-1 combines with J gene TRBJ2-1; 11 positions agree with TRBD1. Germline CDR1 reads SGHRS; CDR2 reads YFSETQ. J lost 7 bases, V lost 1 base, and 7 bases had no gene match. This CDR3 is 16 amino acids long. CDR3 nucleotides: TGCGCCAGCAGCTTGAAGGGGACAGGGGGTGAGAATGAGCAGTTCTTC. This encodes CASSLKGTGGENEQFF.

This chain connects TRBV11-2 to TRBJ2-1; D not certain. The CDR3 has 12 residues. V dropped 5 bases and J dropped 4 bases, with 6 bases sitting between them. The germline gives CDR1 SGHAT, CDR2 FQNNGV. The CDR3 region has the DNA TGTGCCAGCAGCCCCCGGTACAATGAGCAGTTCTTC. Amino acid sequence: CASSPRYNEQFF.

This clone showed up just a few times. CDR3 bases: TGTGCCAGCAGTGAGGGCAGAACCTATGGCTACACCTTC. Translation: CASSEGRTYGYTF. The chain combines TRBV6-1 with TRBJ1-2, with D unresolved. Germline V gene lookup returns CDR1 MNHNS and CDR2 SASEGT. The CDR3 is 13 amino acids. The V gene lost 3 bases and the J gene lost 4 bases, with 9 bases spanning the gap.

CDR3 protein: CASSPRRGDNEQFF. DNA for the CDR3: TGTGCCAGCAGCCCGAGGCGGGGAGACAATGAGCAGTTCTTC. The J gene is TRBJ2-1, the V gene TRBV3-1 (or the pseudogene TRBV3-2); weak D call: TRBD2 (6 bases). The CDR3 has 14 amino acids. Trimming took off 4 bases at V and 5 bases at J, with 12 bases between the two ends. Germline loops: CDR1 LGHDT, CDR2 YNNKEL (reference sequence).

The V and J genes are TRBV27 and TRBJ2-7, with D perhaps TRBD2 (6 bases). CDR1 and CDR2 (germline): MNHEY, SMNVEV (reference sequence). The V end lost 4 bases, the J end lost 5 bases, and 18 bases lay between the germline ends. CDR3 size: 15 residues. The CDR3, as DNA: TGTGCCAGCAGTTCGGGACTCCTGGGGGTCAACGAGCAGTACTTC. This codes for CASSSGLLGVNEQYF.

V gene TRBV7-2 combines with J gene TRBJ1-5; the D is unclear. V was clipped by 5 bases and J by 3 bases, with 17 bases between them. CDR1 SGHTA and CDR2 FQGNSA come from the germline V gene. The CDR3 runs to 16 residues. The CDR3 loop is CASSPPGSSPNQPQHF. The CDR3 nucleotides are TGTGCCAGCAGCCCCCCTGGTAGCAGTCCCAATCAGCCCCAGCATTTT.

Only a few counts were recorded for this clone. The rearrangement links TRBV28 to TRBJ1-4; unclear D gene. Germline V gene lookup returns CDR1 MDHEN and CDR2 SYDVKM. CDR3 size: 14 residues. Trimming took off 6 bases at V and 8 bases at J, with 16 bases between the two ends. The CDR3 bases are TGTGCCAGCAGCCCGGTCCCGGGTAAGGAAAAACTGTTTTTT. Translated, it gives CASSPVPGKEKLFF.

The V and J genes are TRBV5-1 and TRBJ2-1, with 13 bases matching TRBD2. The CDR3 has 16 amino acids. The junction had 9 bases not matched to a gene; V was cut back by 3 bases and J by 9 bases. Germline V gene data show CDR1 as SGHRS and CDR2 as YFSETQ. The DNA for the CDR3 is TGCGCCAGCAGCTCCCTAACTAGCGGGAGGGCCCTTGAGCAGTTCTTC. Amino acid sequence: CASSSLTSGRALEQFF.

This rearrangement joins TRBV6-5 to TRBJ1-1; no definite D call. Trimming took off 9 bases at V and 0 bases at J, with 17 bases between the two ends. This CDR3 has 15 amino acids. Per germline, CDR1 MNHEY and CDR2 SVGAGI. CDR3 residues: CASLEGRMMNTEAFF. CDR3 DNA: TGTGCCAGTCTCGAAGGGAGGATGATGAACACTGAAGCTTTCTTT.

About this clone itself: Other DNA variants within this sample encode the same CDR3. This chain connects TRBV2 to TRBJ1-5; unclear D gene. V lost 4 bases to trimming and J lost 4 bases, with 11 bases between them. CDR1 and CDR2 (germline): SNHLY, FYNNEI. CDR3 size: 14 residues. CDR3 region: CASSVQGGNQPQHF. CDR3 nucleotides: TGTGCCAGCAGTGTTCAAGGAGGGAATCAGCCCCAGCATTTT.

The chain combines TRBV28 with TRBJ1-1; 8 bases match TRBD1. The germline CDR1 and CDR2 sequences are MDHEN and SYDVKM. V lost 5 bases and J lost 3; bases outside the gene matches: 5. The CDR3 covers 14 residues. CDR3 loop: CASSDYRGDTEAFF. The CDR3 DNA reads TGTGCCAGCAGTGACTACAGGGGGGACACTGAAGCTTTCTTT.

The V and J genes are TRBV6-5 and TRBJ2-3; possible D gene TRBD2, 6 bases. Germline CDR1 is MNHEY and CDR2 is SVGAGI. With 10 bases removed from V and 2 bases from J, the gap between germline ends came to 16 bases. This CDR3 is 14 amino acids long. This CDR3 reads CATRDFPSTDTQYF. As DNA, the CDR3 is TGTGCCACCCGGGACTTCCCGTCCACAGATACGCAGTATTTT.

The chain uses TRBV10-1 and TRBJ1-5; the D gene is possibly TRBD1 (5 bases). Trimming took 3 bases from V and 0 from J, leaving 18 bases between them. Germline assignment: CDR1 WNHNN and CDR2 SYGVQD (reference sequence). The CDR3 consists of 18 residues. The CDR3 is CASSEERAGYYSNQPQHF. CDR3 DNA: TGCGCCAGCAGTGAAGAGCGGGCAGGGTATTATAGCAATCAGCCCCAGCATTTT.

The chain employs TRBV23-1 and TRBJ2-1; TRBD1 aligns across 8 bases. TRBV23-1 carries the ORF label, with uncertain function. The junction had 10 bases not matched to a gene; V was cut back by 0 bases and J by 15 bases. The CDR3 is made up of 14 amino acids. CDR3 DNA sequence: TGCGCCAGCAGTCAATCACGACAGGGGCTCTCTCGGTTCTTC. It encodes CASSQSRQGLSRFF.

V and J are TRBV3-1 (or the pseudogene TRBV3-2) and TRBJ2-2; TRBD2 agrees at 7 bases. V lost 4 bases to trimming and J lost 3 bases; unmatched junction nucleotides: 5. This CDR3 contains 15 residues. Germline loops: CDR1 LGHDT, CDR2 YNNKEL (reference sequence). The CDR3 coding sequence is TGTGCCAGCAGCCCCGGGGGGACCTACACCGGGGAGCTGTTTTTT. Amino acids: CASSPGGTYTGELFF.

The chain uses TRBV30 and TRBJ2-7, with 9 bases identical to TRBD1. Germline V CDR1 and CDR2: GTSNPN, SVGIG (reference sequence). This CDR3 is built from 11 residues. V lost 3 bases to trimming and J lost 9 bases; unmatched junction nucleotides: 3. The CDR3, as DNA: TGTGCCTGGAGGATGACAGGGGGGCAGTACTTC. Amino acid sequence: CAWRMTGGQYF.

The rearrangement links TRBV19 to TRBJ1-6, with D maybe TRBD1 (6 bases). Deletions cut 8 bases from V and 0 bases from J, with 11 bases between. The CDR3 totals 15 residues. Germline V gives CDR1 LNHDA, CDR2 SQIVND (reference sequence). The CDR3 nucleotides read TGTGCCAGTGCCCAGGGGCACTCCTATAATTCACCCCTCCACTTT. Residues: CASAQGHSYNSPLHF.

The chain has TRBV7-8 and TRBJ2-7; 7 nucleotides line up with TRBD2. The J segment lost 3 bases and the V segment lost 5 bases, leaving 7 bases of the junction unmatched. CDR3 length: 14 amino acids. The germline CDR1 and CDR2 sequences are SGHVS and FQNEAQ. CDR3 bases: TGTGCCAGCAGCATTGGGGGGGGAGGCTACGAGCAGTACTTC. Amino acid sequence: CASSIGGGGYEQYF.

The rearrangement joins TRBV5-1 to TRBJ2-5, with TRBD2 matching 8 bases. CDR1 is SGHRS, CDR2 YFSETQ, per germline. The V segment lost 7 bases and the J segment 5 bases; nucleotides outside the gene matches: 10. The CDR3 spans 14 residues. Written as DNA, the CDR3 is TGCGCCAGCGGGACGGGGGGGCGATGGGAGACCCAGTACTTC. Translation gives CASGTGGRWETQYF.

CDR3 protein: CASSRLGQAQTEAFF. CDR3 DNA sequence: TGTGCCAGCAGCCGATTAGGACAAGCTCAAACTGAAGCTTTCTTT. The V gene is TRBV7-9, the J gene TRBJ1-1; the D gene is possibly TRBD1 (5 bases). Germline V lookup: CDR1 SEHNR, CDR2 FQNEAQ (reference sequence). V lost 5 bases, J lost 5 bases, and 18 bases lay in between. The length of the CDR3 is 15 residues.